What follows describes a single T cell receptor beta chain. The data belong to a study of blood T cell repertoires in COVID-19. Sequencing was performed with immunoSEQ multiplex PCR; in TCRdb, only in-frame clones are kept and a portion is missing. The sample shows about 170,000 clones, more than 75% of them seen only once. The sequenced material came from peripheral blood. The sequence derives from a man aged 18 to 35 with active or convalescent COVID-19.

The CDR3 spells CASEKGGIRGYNEQFF. In DNA, the CDR3 is TGCGCCAGCGAAAAAGGGGGAATTCGCGGCTACAATGAGCAGTTCTTC. The V call is TRBV5-1, the J call TRBJ2-1; D perhaps matches TRBD1 (6 bases). This CDR3 contains 16 residues. Germline CDR1 and CDR2: SGHRS and YFSETQ. V was trimmed by 7 bases and J by 3 bases, leaving 20 bases between them.